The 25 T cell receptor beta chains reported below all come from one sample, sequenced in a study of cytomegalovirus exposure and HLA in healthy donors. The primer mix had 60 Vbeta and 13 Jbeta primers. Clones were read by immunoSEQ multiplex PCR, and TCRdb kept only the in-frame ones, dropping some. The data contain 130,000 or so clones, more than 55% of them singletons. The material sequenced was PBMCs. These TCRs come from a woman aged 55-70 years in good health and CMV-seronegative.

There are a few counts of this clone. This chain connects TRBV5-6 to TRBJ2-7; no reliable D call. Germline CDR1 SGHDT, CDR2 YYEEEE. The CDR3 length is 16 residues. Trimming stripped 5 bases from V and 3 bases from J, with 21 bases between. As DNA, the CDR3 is TGTGCCAGCAGGTCATCGTCCCCTCCTACGGGCTACGAGCAGTACTTC. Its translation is CASRSSSPPTGYEQYF.

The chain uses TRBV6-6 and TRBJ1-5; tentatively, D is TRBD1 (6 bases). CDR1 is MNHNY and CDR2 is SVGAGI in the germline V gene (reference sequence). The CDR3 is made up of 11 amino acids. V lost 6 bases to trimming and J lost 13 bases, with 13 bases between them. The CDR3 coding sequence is TGTGCCAGCAGCAACTTACAGGGTCAGCATTTT. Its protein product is CASSNLQGQHF.

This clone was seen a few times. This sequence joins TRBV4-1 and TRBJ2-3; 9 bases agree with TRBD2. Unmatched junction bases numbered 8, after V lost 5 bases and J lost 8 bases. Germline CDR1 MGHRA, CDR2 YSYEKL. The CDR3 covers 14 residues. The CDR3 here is CASSLVAGVGTQYF. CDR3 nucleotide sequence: TGCGCCAGCAGCTTGGTAGCGGGGGTGGGTACGCAGTATTTT.

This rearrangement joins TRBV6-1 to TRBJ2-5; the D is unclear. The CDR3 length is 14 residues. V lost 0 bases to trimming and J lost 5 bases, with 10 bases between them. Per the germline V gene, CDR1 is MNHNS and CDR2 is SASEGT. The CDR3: CASSEARSRETQYF. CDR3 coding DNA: TGTGCCAGCAGTGAAGCTCGTAGTCGGGAGACCCAGTACTTC.

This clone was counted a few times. CDR3 loop: CASSWGATSGPLFEQYF. CDR3 coding DNA: TGCGCCAGCAGCTGGGGTGCGACTAGCGGACCCCTTTTCGAGCAGTACTTC. The V call is TRBV5-1, the J call TRBJ2-7, with 9 nucleotides matching TRBD2. The CDR3 contains 17 residues. Germline assignment: CDR1 SGHRS and CDR2 YFSETQ. V was clipped by 3 bases and J by 6 bases; unmatched bases: 16. The variable domain in full, completed from reference TRBV5-1 and TRBJ2-7, reads KAGVTQTPRYLIKTRGQQVTLSCSPISGHRSVSWYQQTPGQGLQFLFEYFSETQRNKGNFPGRFSGRQFSNSRSEMNVSTLELGDSALYLCASSWGATSGPLFEQYFGPGTRLTVT.

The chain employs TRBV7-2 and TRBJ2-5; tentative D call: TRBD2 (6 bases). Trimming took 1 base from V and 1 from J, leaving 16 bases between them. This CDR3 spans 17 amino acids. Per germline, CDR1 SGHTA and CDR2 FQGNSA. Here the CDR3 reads CASSLGGRGTRQETQYF. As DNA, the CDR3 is TGTGCCAGCAGCTTAGGCGGCCGCGGGACCCGCCAAGAGACCCAGTACTTC.

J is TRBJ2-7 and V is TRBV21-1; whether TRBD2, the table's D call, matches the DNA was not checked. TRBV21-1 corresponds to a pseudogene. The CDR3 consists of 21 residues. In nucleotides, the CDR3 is TGTGCCAGCAGCAAACAACCCCTCCGTTTATCCGGTGAGCGGGGCCCCTACGAGCAGTACTTC. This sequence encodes CASSKQPLRLSGERGPYEQYF.

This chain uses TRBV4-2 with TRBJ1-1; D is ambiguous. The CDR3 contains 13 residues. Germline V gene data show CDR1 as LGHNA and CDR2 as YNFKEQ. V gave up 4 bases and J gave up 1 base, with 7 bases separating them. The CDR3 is CASSPDGNTEAFF. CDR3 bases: TGTGCCAGCAGCCCAGACGGGAACACTGAAGCTTTCTTT.

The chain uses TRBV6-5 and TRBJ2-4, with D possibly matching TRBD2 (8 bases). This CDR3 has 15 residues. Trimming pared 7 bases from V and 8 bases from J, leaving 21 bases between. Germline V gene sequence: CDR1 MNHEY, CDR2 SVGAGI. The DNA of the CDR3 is TGTGCCAGCAAATCGGGAGGGAGGGGGCTTGACATTCAGTACTTC. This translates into CASKSGGRGLDIQYF.

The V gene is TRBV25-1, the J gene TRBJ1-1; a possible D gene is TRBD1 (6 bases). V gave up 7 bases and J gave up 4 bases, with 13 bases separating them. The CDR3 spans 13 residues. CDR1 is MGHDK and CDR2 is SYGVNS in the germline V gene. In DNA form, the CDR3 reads TGTGCCAGCATAGGAACAGGGATCACTGAAGCTTTCTTT. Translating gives CASIGTGITEAFF. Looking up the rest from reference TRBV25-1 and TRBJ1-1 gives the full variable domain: EADIYQTPRYLVIGTGKKITLECSQTMGHDKMYWYQQDPGMELHLIHYSYGVNSTEKGDLSSESTVSRIRTEHFPLTLESARPSHTSQYLCASIGTGITEAFFGQGTRLTVV.

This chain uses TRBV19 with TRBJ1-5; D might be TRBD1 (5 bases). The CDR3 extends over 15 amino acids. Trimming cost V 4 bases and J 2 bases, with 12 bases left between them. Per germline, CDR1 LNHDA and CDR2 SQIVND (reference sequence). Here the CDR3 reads CASSNRSPGNQPQHF. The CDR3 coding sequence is TGTGCCAGTAGTAACAGGTCTCCGGGCAATCAGCCCCAGCATTTT.

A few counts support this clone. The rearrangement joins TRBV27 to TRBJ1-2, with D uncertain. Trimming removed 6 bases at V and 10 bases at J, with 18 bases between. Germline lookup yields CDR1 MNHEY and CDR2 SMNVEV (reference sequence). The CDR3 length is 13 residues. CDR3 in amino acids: CASRKGGPSLYTF. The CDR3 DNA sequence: TGTGCCAGCAGAAAGGGAGGGCCTAGTCTCTACACCTTC.

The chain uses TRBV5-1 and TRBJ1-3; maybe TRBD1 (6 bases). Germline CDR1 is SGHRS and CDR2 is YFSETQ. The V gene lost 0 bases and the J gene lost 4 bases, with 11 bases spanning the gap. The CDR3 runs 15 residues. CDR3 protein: CASSLGAGDGNTIYF. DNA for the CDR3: TGCGCCAGCAGCTTGGGTGCAGGGGACGGAAACACCATATATTTT.

In DNA form, the CDR3 reads TGTGCCACCCGGGACAGGTCGATCGAGACCCAGTACTTC. Translation: CATRDRSIETQYF. V and J are TRBV10-3 and TRBJ2-5, with 8 bases identical to TRBD1. Trimming at V came to 10 bases and at J to 5 bases, leaving 9 bases not matched to a gene. The CDR3 has 13 residues. Looked up from germline, CDR1 is ENHRY and CDR2 is SYGVKD.

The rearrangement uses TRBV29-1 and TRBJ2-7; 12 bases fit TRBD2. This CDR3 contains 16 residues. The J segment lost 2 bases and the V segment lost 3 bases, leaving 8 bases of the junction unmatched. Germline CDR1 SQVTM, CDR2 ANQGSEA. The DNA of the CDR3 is TGCAGCGTTGAGGGTTGGCTAGCGGGGGGGACCTACGAGCAGTACTTC. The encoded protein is CSVEGWLAGGTYEQYF.

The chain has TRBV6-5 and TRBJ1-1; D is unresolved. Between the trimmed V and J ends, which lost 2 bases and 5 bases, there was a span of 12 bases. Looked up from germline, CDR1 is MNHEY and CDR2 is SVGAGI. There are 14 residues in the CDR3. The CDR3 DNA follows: TGTGCCAGCAGTTACGAGGCGTTCGGAACTGAAGCTTTCTTT. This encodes CASSYEAFGTEAFF.

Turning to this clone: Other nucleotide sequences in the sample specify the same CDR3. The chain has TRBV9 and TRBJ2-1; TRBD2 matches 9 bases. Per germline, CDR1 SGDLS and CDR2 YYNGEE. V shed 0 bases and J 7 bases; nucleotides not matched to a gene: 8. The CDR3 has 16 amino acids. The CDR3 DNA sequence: TGTGCCAGCAGCGTAGGCCTAGCGGGGTTTGGGAATGAGCAGTTCTTC. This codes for CASSVGLAGFGNEQFF.

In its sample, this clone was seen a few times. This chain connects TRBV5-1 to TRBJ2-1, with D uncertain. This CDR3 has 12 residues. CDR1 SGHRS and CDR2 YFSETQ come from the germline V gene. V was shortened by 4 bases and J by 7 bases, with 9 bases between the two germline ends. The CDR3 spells CASSLPGNEQFF. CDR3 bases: TGCGCCAGCAGCCTTCCCGGGAATGAGCAGTTCTTC.

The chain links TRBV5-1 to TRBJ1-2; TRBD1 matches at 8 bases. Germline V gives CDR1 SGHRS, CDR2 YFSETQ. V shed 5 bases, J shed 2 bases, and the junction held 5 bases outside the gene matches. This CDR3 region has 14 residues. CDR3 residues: CASSEDRANYGYTF. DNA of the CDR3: TGCGCCAGCAGTGAGGACAGGGCGAACTATGGCTACACCTTC.

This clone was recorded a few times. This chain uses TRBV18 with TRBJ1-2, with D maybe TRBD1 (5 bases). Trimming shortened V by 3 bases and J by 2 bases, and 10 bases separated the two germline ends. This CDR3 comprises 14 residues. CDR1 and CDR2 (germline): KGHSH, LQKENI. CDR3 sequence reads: CASSPAGPNYGYTF. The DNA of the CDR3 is TGTGCCAGCTCACCGGCAGGGCCAAACTATGGCTACACCTTC.

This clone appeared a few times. CDR3 region: CASSGGLRREAYNEQFF. The DNA of the CDR3 is TGTGCCAGCAGCGGTGGATTGAGGAGGGAGGCCTACAATGAGCAGTTCTTC. V usage is TRBV9 and J usage is TRBJ2-1; a possible D gene is TRBD2 (6 bases). Germline lookup yields CDR1 SGDLS and CDR2 YYNGEE. Trimming removed 3 bases at V and 2 bases at J, with 18 bases between. The CDR3 runs 17 residues. The full variable domain, rest sourced from reference TRBV9 and TRBJ2-1, is DSGVTQTPKHLITATGQRVTLRCSPRSGDLSVYWYQQSLDQGLQFLIQYYNGEERAKGNILERFSAQQFPDLHSELNLSSLELGDSALYFCASSGGLRREAYNEQFFGPGTRLTVL.

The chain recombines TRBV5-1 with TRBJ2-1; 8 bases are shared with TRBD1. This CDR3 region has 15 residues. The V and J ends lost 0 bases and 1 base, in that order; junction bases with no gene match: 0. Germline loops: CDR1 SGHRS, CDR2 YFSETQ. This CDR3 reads CASSLDRGSYNEQFF. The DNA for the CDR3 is TGCGCCAGCAGCTTGGACAGGGGGTCCTACAATGAGCAGTTCTTC. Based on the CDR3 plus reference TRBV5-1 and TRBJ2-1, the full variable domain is KAGVTQTPRYLIKTRGQQVTLSCSPISGHRSVSWYQQTPGQGLQFLFEYFSETQRNKGNFPGRFSGRQFSNSRSEMNVSTLELGDSALYLCASSLDRGSYNEQFFGPGTRLTVL.

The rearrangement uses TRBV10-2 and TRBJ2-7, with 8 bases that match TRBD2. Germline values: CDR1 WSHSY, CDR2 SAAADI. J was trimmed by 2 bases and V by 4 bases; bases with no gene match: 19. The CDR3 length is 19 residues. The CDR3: CASSGAGTTGTRSPYEQYF. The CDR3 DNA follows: TGCGCCAGCAGTGGTGCCGGGACAACCGGGACTAGAAGTCCCTACGAGCAGTACTTC.

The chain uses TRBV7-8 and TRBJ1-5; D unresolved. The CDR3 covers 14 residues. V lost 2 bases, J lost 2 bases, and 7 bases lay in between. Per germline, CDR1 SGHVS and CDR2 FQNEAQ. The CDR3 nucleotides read TGTGCCAGCAGCTTATCCGGGGGCAATCAGCCCCAGCATTTT. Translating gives CASSLSGGNQPQHF.

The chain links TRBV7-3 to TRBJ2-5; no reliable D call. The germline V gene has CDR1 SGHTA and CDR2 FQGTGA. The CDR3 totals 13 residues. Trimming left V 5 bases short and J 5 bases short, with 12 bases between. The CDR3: CASSRGPDETQYF. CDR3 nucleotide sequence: TGTGCCAGCAGCCGTGGGCCCGACGAGACCCAGTACTTC. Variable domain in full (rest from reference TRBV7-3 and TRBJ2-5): GAGVSQTPSNKVTEKGKYVELRCDPISGHTALYWYRQSLGQGPEFLIYFQGTGAADDSGLPNDRFFAVRPEGSVSTLKIQRTERGDSAVYLCASSRGPDETQYFGPGTRLLVL.